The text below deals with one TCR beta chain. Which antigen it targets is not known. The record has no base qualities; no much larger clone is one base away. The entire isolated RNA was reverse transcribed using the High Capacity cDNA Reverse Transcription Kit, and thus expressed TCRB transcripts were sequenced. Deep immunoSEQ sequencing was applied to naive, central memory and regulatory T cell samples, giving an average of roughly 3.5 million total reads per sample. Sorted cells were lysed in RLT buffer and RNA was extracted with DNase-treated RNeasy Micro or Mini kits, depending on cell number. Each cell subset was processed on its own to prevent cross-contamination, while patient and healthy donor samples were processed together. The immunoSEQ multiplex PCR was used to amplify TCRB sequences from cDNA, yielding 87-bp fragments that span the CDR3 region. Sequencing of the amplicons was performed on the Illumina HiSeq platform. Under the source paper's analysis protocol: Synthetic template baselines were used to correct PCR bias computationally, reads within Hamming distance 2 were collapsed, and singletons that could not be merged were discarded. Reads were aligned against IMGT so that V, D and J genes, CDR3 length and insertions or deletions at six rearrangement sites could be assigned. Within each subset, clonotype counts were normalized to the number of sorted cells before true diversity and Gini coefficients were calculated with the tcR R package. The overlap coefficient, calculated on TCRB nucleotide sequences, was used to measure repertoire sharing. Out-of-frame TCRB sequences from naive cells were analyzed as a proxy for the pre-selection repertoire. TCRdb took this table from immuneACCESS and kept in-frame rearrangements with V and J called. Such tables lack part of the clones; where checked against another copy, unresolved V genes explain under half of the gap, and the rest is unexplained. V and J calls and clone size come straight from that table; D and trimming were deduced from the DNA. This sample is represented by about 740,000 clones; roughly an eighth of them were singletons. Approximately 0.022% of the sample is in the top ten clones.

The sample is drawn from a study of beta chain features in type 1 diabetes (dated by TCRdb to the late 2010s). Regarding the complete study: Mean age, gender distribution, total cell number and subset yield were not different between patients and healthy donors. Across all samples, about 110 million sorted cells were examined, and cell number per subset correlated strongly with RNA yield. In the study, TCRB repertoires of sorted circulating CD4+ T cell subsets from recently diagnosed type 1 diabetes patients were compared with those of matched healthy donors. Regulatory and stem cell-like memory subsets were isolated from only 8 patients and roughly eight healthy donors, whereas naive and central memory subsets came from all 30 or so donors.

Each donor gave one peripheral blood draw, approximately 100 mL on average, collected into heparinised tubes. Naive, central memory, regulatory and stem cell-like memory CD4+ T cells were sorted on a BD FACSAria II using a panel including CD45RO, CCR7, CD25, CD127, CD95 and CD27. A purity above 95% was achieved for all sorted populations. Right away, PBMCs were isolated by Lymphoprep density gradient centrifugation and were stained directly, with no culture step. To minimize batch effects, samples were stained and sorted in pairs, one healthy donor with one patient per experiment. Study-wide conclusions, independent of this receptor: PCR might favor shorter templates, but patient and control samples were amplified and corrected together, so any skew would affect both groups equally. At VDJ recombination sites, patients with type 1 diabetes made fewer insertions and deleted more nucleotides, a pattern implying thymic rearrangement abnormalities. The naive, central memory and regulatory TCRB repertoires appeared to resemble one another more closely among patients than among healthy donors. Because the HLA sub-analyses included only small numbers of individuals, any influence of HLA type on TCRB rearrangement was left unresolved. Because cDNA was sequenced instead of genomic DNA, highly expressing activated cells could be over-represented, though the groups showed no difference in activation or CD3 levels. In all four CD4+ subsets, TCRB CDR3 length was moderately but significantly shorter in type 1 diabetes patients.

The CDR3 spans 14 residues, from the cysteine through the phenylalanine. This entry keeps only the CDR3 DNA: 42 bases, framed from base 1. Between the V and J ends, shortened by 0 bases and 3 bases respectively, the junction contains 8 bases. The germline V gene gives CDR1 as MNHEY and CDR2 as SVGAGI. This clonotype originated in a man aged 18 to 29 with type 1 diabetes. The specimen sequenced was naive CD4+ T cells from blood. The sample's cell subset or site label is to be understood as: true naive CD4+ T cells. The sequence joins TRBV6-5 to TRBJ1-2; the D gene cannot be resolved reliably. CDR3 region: CASSYSFGDYGYTF. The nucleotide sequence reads TGTGCCAGCAGTTACTCGTTCGGGGACTATGGCTACACCTTC.